One sample yielded the 12 T cell receptor beta chains listed below, sequenced in a study of blood T cells in healthy people across ages. A sample-barcoded 5' primer and a J-beta primer mix were used in a second PCR of roughly 6 to 11 cycles. TCRdb passed the 5' RACE reads through MiXCR, listing each CDR3 protein once. The top ten clones hold about two fifths of a sample with roughly 720,000 distinct CDR3 sequences, about 55% of them seen once. Sequencing was carried out using blood. All receptors derive from a man older than 75 in good health.

This rearrangement joins TRBV4-1 to TRBJ1-2, with D possibly being TRBD1 (5 bases). V shed 0 bases and J shed 4 bases, with 9 bases lying between them. This CDR3 region has 14 residues. The germline CDR1 and CDR2 sequences are MGHRA and YSYEKL. The CDR3 DNA is TGCGCCAGCAGCCAAGATAGGGGCACCTATGGCTACACCTTC. It specifies CASSQDRGTYGYTF.

This chain joins TRBV20-1 and TRBJ1-2; D not resolved. CDR1 and CDR2 from the germline V gene are DFQATT and SNEGSKA (reference sequence). V was cut by 0 bases and J by 4 bases, with 9 bases left in between. The CDR3 totals 13 residues. Written as DNA, the CDR3 is TGCAGTGCTAGAGATGGGGTCCCCTATGGCTACACCTTC. It codes for CSARDGVPYGYTF.

The chain couples TRBV5-1 to TRBJ2-1; 11 bases match TRBD1. Germline loops: CDR1 SGHRS, CDR2 YFSETQ. Losses at the gene ends were 4 bases for V and 9 bases for J; bases not matched to a gene: 12. The CDR3 extends over 16 amino acids. CDR3 sequence (DNA): TGCGCCAGCAGCACCCCGGGACAGGGGGGGCGAGGTGAGCAGTTCTTC. This gives the protein CASSTPGQGGRGEQFF.

The rearrangement links TRBV6-2 or TRBV6-3 to TRBJ2-1; 10 bases fit TRBD2. Trimming at V came to 0 bases and at J to 5 bases, leaving 4 bases not matched to a gene. CDR1 MNHEY and CDR2 SVGEGT come from the germline V gene. This CDR3 has 16 residues. The DNA of the CDR3 is TGTGCCAGCAGTTACTCGCAAAGCGGGAGGGACAATGAGCAGTTCTTC. Amino acid sequence: CASSYSQSGRDNEQFF.

The gene calls are TRBV2 and TRBJ2-5, with TRBD1 identical over 7 bases. The V segment lost 6 bases and the J segment 2 bases; nucleotides outside the gene matches: 6. The germline V gene encodes CDR1 SNHLY and CDR2 FYNNEI. The CDR3 length is 14 residues. The CDR3 sequence: CASRAGTDQETQYF. For the CDR3, the DNA is TGTGCCAGCAGAGCCGGGACAGATCAAGAGACCCAGTACTTC.

The chain links TRBV5-1 to TRBJ2-3, with D possibly matching TRBD2 (5 bases). Germline V CDR1 and CDR2: SGHRS, YFSETQ. CDR3 length equals 14 residues. V lost 3 bases to trimming and J lost 2 bases, with 10 bases between them. The CDR3 region is CASSSGSHTDTQYF. The CDR3 region has the DNA TGCGCCAGCAGCTCGGGAAGCCACACAGATACGCAGTATTTT.

V and J are TRBV12-3 or TRBV12-4 and TRBJ2-7; 8 bases line up with TRBD1. The ends lost 7 bases at V and 2 bases at J; junction bases unmatched: 1. The CDR3 loop spans 12 amino acids. CDR3 coding DNA: TGTGCCAGCACGGACAGGGCCTACGAGCAGTACTTC. Translated, it gives CASTDRAYEQYF.

The CDR3 protein is CASSGGPQGSSGYTF. The CDR3, as DNA: TGTGCCAGCAGTGGGGGACCGCAGGGATCTTCGGGCTACACCTTC. This chain joins TRBV6-6 and TRBJ1-2; weak D call: TRBD1 (5 bases). Germline V gives CDR1 MNHNY, CDR2 SVGAGI (reference sequence). V lost 5 bases and J 8 bases, leaving 21 bases between the germline ends. This CDR3 is 15 amino acids long.

The rearrangement links TRBV24-1 to TRBJ2-7, with 8 bases identical to TRBD1. Germline CDR1 is KGHDR and CDR2 is SFDVKD. The CDR3 is made up of 19 amino acids. J was trimmed by 0 bases and V by 5 bases; bases with no gene match: 17. The CDR3 sequence is CATSAYRDRQAFSSYEQYF. In nucleotides, the CDR3 is TGTGCCACCAGTGCCTACCGGGACAGGCAAGCTTTCAGCTCCTACGAGCAGTACTTC.

This clonotype was detected only a few times. The chain uses TRBV5-1 and TRBJ2-7, with 9 bases matching TRBD1. This CDR3 contains 16 residues. Trimming took 0 bases from V and 2 from J; bases not matched to a gene: 6. Germline V CDR1 and CDR2: SGHRS, YFSETQ. The CDR3 DNA sequence: TGCGCCAGCAGCTTGGGTGGGACAGGGAAAACCTACGAGCAGTACTTC. This gives the protein CASSLGGTGKTYEQYF.

The genes are TRBV27 and TRBJ1-6; D is perhaps TRBD1 (6 bases). The CDR3 is 16 residues long. V was shortened by 4 bases and J by 9 bases, with 19 bases between the two germline ends. Germline lookup yields CDR1 MNHEY and CDR2 SMNVEV (reference sequence). CDR3: CASSSLWAGASSPLHF. In DNA form, the CDR3 reads TGTGCCAGCAGTTCCCTCTGGGCAGGGGCGAGTTCACCCCTCCACTTT.

CDR3 DNA sequence: TGTGCCACCCGGGACAGACCCTACACAGATACGCAGTATTTT. The encoded protein is CATRDRPYTDTQYF. The gene calls are TRBV6-5 and TRBJ2-3; 7 bases map to TRBD1. Germline trimming cut 10 bases from V and 2 bases from J; bases unmatched to any gene: 9. Germline CDR1 and CDR2: MNHEY and SVGAGI. CDR3 length: 14 residues.